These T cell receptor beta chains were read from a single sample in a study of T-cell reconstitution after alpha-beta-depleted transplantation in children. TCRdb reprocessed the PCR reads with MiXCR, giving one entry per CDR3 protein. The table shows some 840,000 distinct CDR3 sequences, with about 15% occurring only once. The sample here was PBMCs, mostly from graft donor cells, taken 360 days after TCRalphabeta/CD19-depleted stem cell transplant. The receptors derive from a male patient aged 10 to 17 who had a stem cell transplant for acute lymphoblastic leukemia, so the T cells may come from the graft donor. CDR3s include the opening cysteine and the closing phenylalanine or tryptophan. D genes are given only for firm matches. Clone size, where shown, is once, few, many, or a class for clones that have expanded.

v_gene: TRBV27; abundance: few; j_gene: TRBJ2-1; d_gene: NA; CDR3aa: CASSLETPNNEQFF; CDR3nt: TGTGCCAGCAGTTTAGAGACACCCAACAATGAGCAGTTCTTC
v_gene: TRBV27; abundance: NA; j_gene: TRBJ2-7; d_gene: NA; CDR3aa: CASSFSGHLTYEQYF; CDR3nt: TGTGCCAGCAGTTTTTCGGGACACCTTACCTACGAGCAGTACTTC
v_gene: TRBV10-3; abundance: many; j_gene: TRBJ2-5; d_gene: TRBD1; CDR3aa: CAISLQGETQYF; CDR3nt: TGTGCCATCAGTCTACAGGGGGAGACCCAGTACTTC
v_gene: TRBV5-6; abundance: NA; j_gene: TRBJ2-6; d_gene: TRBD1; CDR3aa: CASSLTGGLSGANVLTF; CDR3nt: TGTGCCAGCAGCTTGACAGGGGGCCTCTCTGGGGCCAACGTCCTGACTTTC
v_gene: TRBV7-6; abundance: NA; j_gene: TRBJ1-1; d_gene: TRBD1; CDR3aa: CASSLAGTGRTEAFF; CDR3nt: TGTGCCAGCAGCTTAGCAGGGACAGGGCGAACTGAAGCTTTCTTT
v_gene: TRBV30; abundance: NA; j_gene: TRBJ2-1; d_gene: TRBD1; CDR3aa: CAWIRRDRAYNEQFF; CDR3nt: TGTGCCTGGATTCGCCGGGACAGAGCCTACAATGAGCAGTTCTTC
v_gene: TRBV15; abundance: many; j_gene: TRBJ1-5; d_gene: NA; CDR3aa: CATSRDREGLGPPQHF; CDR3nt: TGTGCCACCAGCAGAGATCGGGAGGGGCTGGGGCCCCCCCAGCATTTT
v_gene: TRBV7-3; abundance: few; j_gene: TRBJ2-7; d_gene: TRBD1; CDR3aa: CASSETGGSSYEQYF; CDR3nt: TGTGCCAGCAGCGAGACAGGGGGCTCTTCCTACGAGCAGTACTTC
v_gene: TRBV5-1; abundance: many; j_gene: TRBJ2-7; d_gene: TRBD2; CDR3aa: CASSLGGNSGRARSYEQYF; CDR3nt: TGCGCCAGCAGCTTGGGGGGGAATAGCGGGAGGGCCCGGTCCTACGAGCAGTACTTC
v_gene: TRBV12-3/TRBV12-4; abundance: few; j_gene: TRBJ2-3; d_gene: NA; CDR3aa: CASRQGRTPFADTQYF; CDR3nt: TGTGCCAGCAGACAAGGGCGGACACCCTTTGCGGATACGCAGTATTTT
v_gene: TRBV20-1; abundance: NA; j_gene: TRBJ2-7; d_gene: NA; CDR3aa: CSARNRERSPYEQYF; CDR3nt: TGCAGTGCTAGAAATCGGGAGAGGAGCCCCTACGAGCAGTACTTC
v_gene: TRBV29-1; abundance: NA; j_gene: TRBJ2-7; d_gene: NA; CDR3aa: CSVSRRETVYEQYF; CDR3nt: TGCAGCGTTTCCCGGCGAGAGACAGTTTACGAGCAGTACTTC
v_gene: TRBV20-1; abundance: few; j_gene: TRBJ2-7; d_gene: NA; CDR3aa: CSASSTGAAGLGEQYF; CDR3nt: TGCAGTGCTAGTTCGACAGGGGCAGCGGGACTGGGTGAGCAGTACTTC
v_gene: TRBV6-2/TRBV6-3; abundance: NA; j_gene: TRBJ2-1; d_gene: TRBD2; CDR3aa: CASLQSSGAGNEQFF; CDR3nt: TGTGCCAGCCTACAATCTAGCGGGGCGGGGAATGAGCAGTTCTTC
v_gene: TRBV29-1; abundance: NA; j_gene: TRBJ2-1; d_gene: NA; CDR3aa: CSVEGHERAASYNEQFF; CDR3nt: TGCAGCGTTGAAGGTCATGAAAGAGCGGCCTCCTACAATGAGCAGTTCTTC
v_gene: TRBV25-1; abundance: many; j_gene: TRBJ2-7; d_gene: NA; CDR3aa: CASSELGRGDEQYF; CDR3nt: TGTGCCAGCAGTGAATTGGGCAGGGGGGACGAGCAGTACTTC
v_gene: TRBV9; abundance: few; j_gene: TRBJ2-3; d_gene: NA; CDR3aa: CASSVQHGLGPSTDTQYF; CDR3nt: TGTGCCAGCAGCGTCCAACACGGGCTGGGACCTAGCACAGATACGCAGTATTTT
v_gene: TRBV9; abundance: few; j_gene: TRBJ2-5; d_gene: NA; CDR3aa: CASSRDGLRIEETQYF; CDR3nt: TGTGCCAGCAGCCGCGACGGCCTACGGATCGAAGAGACCCAGTACTTC
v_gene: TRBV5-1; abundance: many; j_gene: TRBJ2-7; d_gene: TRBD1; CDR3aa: CASSSGQPPLVQYF; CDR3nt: TGCGCCAGCAGCTCGGGACAGCCGCCCTTGGTGCAGTACTTC
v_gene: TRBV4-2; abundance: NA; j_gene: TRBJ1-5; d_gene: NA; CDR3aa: CASSPGQLSNQPQHF; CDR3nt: TGTGCCAGCAGCCCGGGACAATTGAGCAATCAGCCCCAGCATTTT
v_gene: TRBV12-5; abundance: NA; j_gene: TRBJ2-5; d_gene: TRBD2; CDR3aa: CASGGGTRQETQYF; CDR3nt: TGTGCTAGTGGTGGCGGGACTAGACAAGAGACCCAGTACTTC
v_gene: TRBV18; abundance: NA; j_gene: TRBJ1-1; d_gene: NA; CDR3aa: CASSLERGAFF; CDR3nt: TGTGCCAGCTCACTGGAAAGAGGAGCTTTCTTT
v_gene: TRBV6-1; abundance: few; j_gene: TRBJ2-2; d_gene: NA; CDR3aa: CASSRPRAGSGELFF; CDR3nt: TGTGCCAGCAGTCGACCGCGAGCGGGCAGCGGGGAGCTGTTTTTT
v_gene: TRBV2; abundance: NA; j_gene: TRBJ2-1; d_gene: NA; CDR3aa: CASRGSGTLNEQFF; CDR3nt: TGTGCCAGCCGAGGATCTGGGACTCTCAATGAGCAGTTCTTC
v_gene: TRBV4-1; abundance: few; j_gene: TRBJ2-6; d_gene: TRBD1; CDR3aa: CASSQPGQGKAGANVLTF; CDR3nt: TGCGCCAGCAGCCAACCGGGACAGGGAAAAGCTGGGGCCAACGTCCTGACTTTC
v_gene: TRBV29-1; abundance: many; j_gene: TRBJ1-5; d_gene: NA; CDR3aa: CSVTRGRNQPQHF; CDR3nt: TGCAGCGTTACCCGGGGGAGGAATCAGCCCCAGCATTTT
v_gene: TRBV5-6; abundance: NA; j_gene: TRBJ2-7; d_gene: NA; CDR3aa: CASSFRAGRAYEQYF; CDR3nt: TGTGCCAGCAGCTTTAGAGCAGGACGGGCCTACGAGCAGTACTTC
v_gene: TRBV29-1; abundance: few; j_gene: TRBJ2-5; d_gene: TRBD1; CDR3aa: CSATRDSLFQETQYF; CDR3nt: TGCAGCGCTACCCGGGACAGTCTGTTCCAAGAGACCCAGTACTTC
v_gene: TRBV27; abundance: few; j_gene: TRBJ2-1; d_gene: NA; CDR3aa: CASSPSSPYNEQFF; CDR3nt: TGTGCCAGCAGCCCTTCGTCCCCGTACAATGAGCAGTTCTTC
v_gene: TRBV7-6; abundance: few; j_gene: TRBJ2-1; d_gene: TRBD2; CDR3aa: CASSLSLAGGPGAYNEQFF; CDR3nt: TGTGCCAGCAGCTTAAGCCTAGCGGGAGGGCCAGGGGCCTACAATGAGCAGTTCTTC
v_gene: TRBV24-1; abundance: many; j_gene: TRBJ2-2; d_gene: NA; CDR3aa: CATSHRARGYPNTGELFF; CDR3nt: TGTGCCACCAGTCACAGAGCTAGGGGTTATCCGAACACCGGGGAGCTGTTTTTT
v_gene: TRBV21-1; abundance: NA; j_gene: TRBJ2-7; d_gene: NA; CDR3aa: CASSKNPGQANYEQYF; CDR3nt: TGTGCCAGCAGCAAAAATCCGGGACAAGCTAACTACGAGCAGTACTTC
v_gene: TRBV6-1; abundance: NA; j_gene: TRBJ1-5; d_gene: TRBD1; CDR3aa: CASSETGQGGQPQHF; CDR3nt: TGTGCCAGCAGTGAGACAGGACAGGGCGGGCAGCCCCAGCATTTT
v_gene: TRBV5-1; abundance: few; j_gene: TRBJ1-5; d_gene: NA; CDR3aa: CASSLDPRSRNQPQHF; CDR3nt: TGCGCCAGCAGCTTGGACCCCAGGAGTCGAAATCAGCCCCAGCATTTT
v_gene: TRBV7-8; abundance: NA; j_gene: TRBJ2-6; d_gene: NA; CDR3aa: CASLLPSGANVLTF; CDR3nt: TGTGCCAGTCTCCTCCCCTCTGGGGCCAACGTCCTGACTTTC
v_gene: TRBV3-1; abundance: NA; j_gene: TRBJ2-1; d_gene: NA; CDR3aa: CASSLLGSFYNEQFF; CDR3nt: TGTGCCAGCAGCCTTCTAGGCAGCTTCTACAATGAGCAGTTCTTC
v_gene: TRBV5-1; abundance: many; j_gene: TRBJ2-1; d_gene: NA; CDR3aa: CASSWGWGLGLNEQFF; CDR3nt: TGCGCCAGCAGCTGGGGTTGGGGTCTGGGTCTGAATGAGCAGTTCTTC
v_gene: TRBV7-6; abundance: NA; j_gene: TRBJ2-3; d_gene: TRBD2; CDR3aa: CASSLESGWGLAGEDTQYF; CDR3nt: TGTGCCAGCAGCTTAGAGTCCGGGTGGGGACTAGCGGGAGAAGATACGCAGTATTTT
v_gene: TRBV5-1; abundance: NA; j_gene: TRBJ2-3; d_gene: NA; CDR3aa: CASSIHGDTQYF; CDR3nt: TGCGCCAGCAGCATACACGGAGATACGCAGTATTTT
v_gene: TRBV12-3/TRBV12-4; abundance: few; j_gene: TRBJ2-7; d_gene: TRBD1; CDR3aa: CASRPFGQGYEQYF; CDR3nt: TGTGCCAGCAGGCCCTTCGGACAGGGTTACGAGCAGTACTTC
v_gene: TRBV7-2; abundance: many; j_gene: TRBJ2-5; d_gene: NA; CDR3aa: CASASQGGQETQYF; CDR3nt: TGTGCCAGCGCTTCCCAGGGGGGACAAGAGACCCAGTACTTC
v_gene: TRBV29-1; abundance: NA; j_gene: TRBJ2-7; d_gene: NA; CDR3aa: CSVGRGTGADEQYF; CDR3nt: TGCAGCGTTGGTCGGGGAACGGGGGCAGACGAGCAGTACTTC
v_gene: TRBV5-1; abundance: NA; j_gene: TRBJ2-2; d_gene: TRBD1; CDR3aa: CASGYLTGVNTGELFF; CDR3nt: TGCGCCAGCGGCTACTTGACAGGGGTGAACACCGGGGAGCTGTTTTTT
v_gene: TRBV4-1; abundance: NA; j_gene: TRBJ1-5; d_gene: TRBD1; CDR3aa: CASSHADRPGQPQHF; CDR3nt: TGCGCCAGCAGTCACGCGGACAGGCCGGGTCAGCCCCAGCATTTT
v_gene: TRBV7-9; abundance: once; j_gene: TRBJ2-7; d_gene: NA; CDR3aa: CASSSDDRFEQYF; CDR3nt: TGTGCCAGCAGCTCCGACGACAGGTTCGAGCAGTACTTC
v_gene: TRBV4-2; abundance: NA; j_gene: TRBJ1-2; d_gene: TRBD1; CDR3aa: CASSQAGTGHYGYTF; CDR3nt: TGTGCCAGCAGCCAAGCGGGGACAGGGCACTATGGCTACACCTTC
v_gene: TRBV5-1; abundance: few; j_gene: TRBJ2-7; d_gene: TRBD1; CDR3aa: CASSSFRDRGLSSYEQYF; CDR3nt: TGCGCCAGCAGCAGTTTCCGGGACAGGGGGCTGTCTTCCTACGAGCAGTACTTC
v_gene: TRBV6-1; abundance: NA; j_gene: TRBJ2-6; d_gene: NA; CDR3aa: CATGGGSSGANVLTF; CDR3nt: TGTGCCACCGGCGGAGGGTCCTCTGGGGCCAACGTCCTGACTTTC
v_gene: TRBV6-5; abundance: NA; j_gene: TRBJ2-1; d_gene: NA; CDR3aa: CASSYVQGILSSYNEQFF; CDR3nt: TGTGCCAGCAGTTATGTACAGGGAATCCTAAGCTCCTACAATGAGCAGTTCTTC
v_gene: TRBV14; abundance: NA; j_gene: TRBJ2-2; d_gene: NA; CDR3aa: CASSQGPLGIGTGELFF; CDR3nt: TGTGCCAGCAGCCAAGGTCCACTAGGAATAGGGACCGGGGAGCTGTTTTTT
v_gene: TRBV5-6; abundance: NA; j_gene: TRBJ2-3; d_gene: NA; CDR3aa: CASSLRGPMDTQYF; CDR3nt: TGTGCCAGCAGCTTGAGGGGACCTATGGATACGCAGTATTTT